This is a list of T cell receptor beta chains from one sample in a study of T-cell memory formation after mild COVID-19. TCRdb reprocessed the 5' RACE reads via MiXCR and lists one record per CDR3 protein. The sample carries 200,000 or so distinct CDR3 sequences, under 20% recorded once. The sample consisted of PBMCs or a T cell subset sorted from them (not recorded which). The receptor set was obtained from an adult woman who had mild COVID-19 (a few samples of this study predate the infection). Cell type and time point are not known. Both conserved end residues are part of each CDR3. A D gene is named only where the DNA matches it firmly. Size is omitted from some rows. Given values are once, few, many or a class for expanded clones.

V gene	clone size	J gene	D gene	CDR3 protein	CDR3 DNA
TRBV5-1	-	TRBJ1-6	-	CASSSDPGPVSPLHF	TGCGCCAGCAGCTCGGACCCGGGCCCGGTATCACCCCTCCACTTT
TRBV7-3	few	TRBJ2-1	-	CASSPVVVSSYNEQFF	TGTGCCAGCAGCCCCGTAGTTGTTAGCTCCTACAATGAGCAGTTCTTC
TRBV5-1	few	TRBJ2-1	-	CASSPGNSGDNEQFF	TGCGCCAGCAGCCCTGGTAATAGCGGAGACAATGAGCAGTTCTTC
TRBV5-6	-	TRBJ2-1	-	CASSPPAPNEQFF	TGTGCCAGCAGCCCTCCGGCCCCCAATGAGCAGTTCTTC
TRBV5-1	few	TRBJ2-5	-	CASSLDRAETQYF	TGCGCCAGCAGCTTGGACAGGGCAGAGACCCAGTACTTC
TRBV7-2	-	TRBJ2-1	-	CASSFIWGGQLFVYNEQFF	TGTGCCAGCAGCTTCATTTGGGGGGGACAGCTCTTCGTCTACAATGAGCAGTTCTTC
TRBV7-2	few	TRBJ2-7	-	CASRIQVGSYEQYF	TGTGCCAGCAGGATCCAAGTTGGGTCCTACGAGCAGTACTTC
TRBV7-6	-	TRBJ2-3	-	CASSTLGAGRRNTQYF	TGTGCCAGCAGCACCCTGGGGGCGGGGCGTCGCAATACGCAGTATTTT
TRBV6-6	few	TRBJ2-7	TRBD1	CASSSQQGTYEQYF	TGTGCCAGCAGTAGCCAACAGGGGACCTACGAGCAGTACTTC
TRBV29-1	few	TRBJ2-4	TRBD1	CSAGQENIQYF	TGCAGCGCCGGACAGGAAAACATTCAGTACTTC
TRBV18	many	TRBJ2-7	TRBD1	CASSPNAGTGIEQYF	TGTGCCAGCTCACCTAATGCCGGGACAGGGATCGAGCAGTACTTC
TRBV5-5	many	TRBJ1-1	-	CASSLATGNTEAFF	TGTGCCAGCAGCTTGGCGACGGGGAACACTGAAGCTTTCTTT
TRBV6-5	-	TRBJ2-6	TRBD1	CASSYRYDRAGANVLTF	TGTGCCAGCAGTTACCGATATGACAGGGCTGGGGCCAACGTCCTGACTTTC
TRBV29-1	-	TRBJ1-1	-	CSVEYGHTEAFF	TGCAGCGTCGAGTACGGGCACACTGAAGCTTTCTTT
TRBV20-1	few	TRBJ1-6	-	CSARDPAGRNSPLHF	TGCAGTGCTAGAGATCCGGCAGGGCGAAATTCACCCCTCCACTTT
TRBV7-2	-	TRBJ1-1	-	CASSRTQGGGTEAFF	TGTGCCAGCAGCCGAACCCAGGGAGGAGGGACTGAAGCTTTCTTT
TRBV4-1	-	TRBJ2-1	TRBD2	CASSQALAGVYNEQFF	TGCGCCAGCAGCCAGGCCTTAGCGGGCGTCTACAATGAGCAGTTCTTC
TRBV30	few	TRBJ2-1	-	CAWRLYFSYNEQFF	TGTGCCTGGAGATTGTATTTCTCCTACAATGAGCAGTTCTTC
TRBV10-3	few	TRBJ2-3	-	CAISDSVADTQYF	TGTGCCATCAGTGATTCGGTTGCAGATACGCAGTATTTT
TRBV11-2	-	TRBJ2-6	TRBD1	CASSPGTGGTNVLTF	TGTGCCAGCAGCCCCGGGACAGGGGGCACCAACGTCCTGACTTTC
TRBV20-1	-	TRBJ2-5	TRBD2	CSAAPGLVETQYF	TGCAGTGCTGCACCGGGACTAGTTGAGACCCAGTACTTC
TRBV4-3	few	TRBJ2-1	TRBD2	CASSPRLAGPYNEQFF	TGCGCCAGCAGCCCGCGACTAGCGGGACCCTACAATGAGCAGTTCTTC
TRBV12-3/TRBV12-4	few	TRBJ1-2	-	CASRNLDKLQGSYTF	TGTGCCAGCAGAAACTTGGACAAACTTCAGGGTAGCTACACCTTC